This TCR beta chain was profiled in a study of blood T cell repertoires in COVID-19. Study-level information: Samples came from the United States, Italy and Spain, spanning acute and convalescent COVID-19. T cells, B-cell-depleted T cells, or PBMCs provided the cDNA or gDNA that served as material.

Methods used by the authors: Reference gene primer amplification gave nucleated cell count estimates. Method: immunoSEQ multiplex PCR; TCRdb's copy keeps in-frame clones and lacks some. V, J and clone size reflect that table, while D and trimming were determined from the DNA. Of about 99,000 clones in the sample, about 92% were seen once. CDR1 LGHNT and CDR2 FRNRAP come from the germline V gene. V shed 0 bases and J shed 3 bases, with 24 bases lying between them. This CDR3 is built from 19 residues. The clonotype originates from a woman older than 75 in a cohort sampled during active COVID-19. Material: peripheral blood. This chain uses TRBV12-5 with TRBJ2-7, with D perhaps matching TRBD1 (5 bases). The CDR3 is CASGLVKVQIGHEYYEQYF. Here the CDR3 DNA reads TGTGCTAGTGGTTTGGTCAAGGTGCAAATAGGACACGAATACTACGAGCAGTACTTC. The full variable domain, completed using reference TRBV12-5 and TRBJ2-7, is DARVTQTPRHKVTEMGQEVTMRCQPILGHNTVFWYRQTMMQGLELLAYFRNRAPLDDSGMPKDRFSAEMPDATLATLKIQPSEPRDSAVYFCASGLVKVQIGHEYYEQYFGPGTRLTVT.